This T cell receptor (beta chain) emerged from a study of cytomegalovirus exposure and HLA in healthy donors. PCR employed 60 Vbeta and 13 Jbeta primers. Assay used: immunoSEQ multiplex PCR; TCRdb lists only in-frame clones, some missing. The repertoire holds about 120,000 clones, roughly 80% seen once, with 3% to 3.5% in the top ten. Study-level findings and limits: A further, later analysis showed that HLA-associated TCR beta chains (compared with equally common others) were more clonally expanded. Earlier findings revealed that most TCR beta V segments proved productive either about 87% or about 30% of the time. A link between a missense DCLRE1C variant and TCR beta V- and J-gene trimming emerged from a later analysis.

Whereas donors were nominally healthy upon sampling, unrecorded immune exposures were probable. The germline gives CDR1 SEHNR, CDR2 FQNEAQ (reference sequence). The ends lost 8 bases at V and 6 bases at J; junction bases unmatched: 6. The CDR3 has 14 amino acids. Regarding this clone: What it binds is not known.

Sequencing was performed on PBMCs. The genes are TRBV7-9 and TRBJ2-2; 10 nucleotides align to TRBD1. The sequence derives from a woman aged 50 to 60 in good health and CMV-seronegative. This chain's CDR3 is CASRSGTGAGELFF. The CDR3 DNA sequence: TGTGCCAGCCGATCCGGGACAGGGGCCGGGGAGCTGTTTTTT. Filled out from reference TRBV7-9 and TRBJ2-2, the complete variable domain reads DTGVSQNPRHKITKRGQNVTFRCDPISEHNRLYWYRQTLGQGPEFLTYFQNEAQLEKSRLLSDRFSAERPKGSFSTLEIQRTEQGDSAMYLCASRSGTGAGELFFGEGSRLTVL.